This T cell receptor beta chain was identified during a study of cytomegalovirus exposure and HLA in healthy donors (dated by TCRdb to 2016 to 2017). Describing the broader study: In an earlier analysis of 450 to 750 of the donors, 250 to 300 Gb of sequence data and 100 million or so unique TCR beta sequences from some 170 million T cells were reported. An early release that covered approximately 600 HLA-typed donors contained approximately 300 gigabases of sequencing data and tens of millions of unique TCR sequences. Among the approximately 400 genotyped donors, around 81% belonged to the genetic ancestry cluster associated with self-reported Caucasian donors. The study aimed to test whether signatures of past pathogen exposure could be identified by cataloging public T cell receptors. The T cell repertoires of 670 or so subjects were profiled by immunosequencing and related to cytomegalovirus serostatus. Besides the first cohort of about 730 subjects, a separate validation cohort made up of roughly 120 different subjects was used. To predict cytomegalovirus infection status, the study brought together high-throughput TCR immunosequencing, statistical association of individual TCRs with disease status, and machine learning. A later analysis re-analyzed previously published TCR beta repertoires from hundreds of donors and added high-resolution HLA genotyping to study TCR occurrence patterns. Rather than drawing on any new phenotypic data, the later analysis identified candidate immune exposures from TCR beta sequences and the way those sequences occurred across donors. To decide whether each TCR beta V gene segment behaved as functional or pseudogenic, an earlier analysis of some 540 of the donors relied on high-throughput TCR beta sequencing. Donor age, sex, ethnicity and CMV serostatus were compiled together with the repertoire data. A later genetic analysis took genome-wide SNP genotypes for about 55% of the 666 donors and used that subset as a discovery cohort. Every repertoire in the discovery cohort had been generated on one and the same sequencing platform. Both class I and class II loci were covered by HLA typing, at four-digit resolution. The number of donors typed differed by locus, with roughly 620-630 for A, B, C, DRB1 and DQB1, 522 for DQA1, 600 to 610 for DPA1, and 400 to 490 for DPB1. Roughly 5 DR-DQ haplotypes were treated as single units for association and clustering because of strong linkage in the cohort. On average, over 200,000 unique TCR beta nucleotide sequences were sequenced per donor among a few hundred genotyped donors of the cohort, with 15% to 20% of those sequences being non-productive. Results and caveats for the whole study, not just this receptor: The study listed 170 or so TCR beta chains as associated with cytomegalovirus. It was suggested by the authors that the approach could potentially be generalized to other disease states and immunological phenotypes. A further reported finding was that TCR beta sequences accurately predicted the HLA-A and HLA-B alleles for most subjects in the first cohort. Correlated functional status among segregating V segments might be attributable to linkage disequilibrium, but an unknown experimental factor could not be ruled out. When HLA alleles, especially DR and DQ, strongly co-occurred, attributing TCR associations to individual alleles was difficult. Specific HLA alleles were associated with over 15,000 TCR beta sequences at a false discovery rate of 0.05 in a later analysis. Because some donors lacked HLA typing at each locus, the association tests relied only on the typed subset. Some IMGT-functional V segments, including TRBV6-2 and TRBV6-3, could not be told apart with the 87-base-pair reads, so those segments were excluded. The sequencing pipeline was judged likely to have produced a cluster of highly shared sequence variants as a technical artifact. A later analysis found that TCR association rates varied across HLA loci, with DRB1 alleles showing the most associated TCRs and HLA-C alleles the fewest. According to a later analysis, parvovirus B19, influenza, CMV and Epstein-Barr virus appeared linked to several top co-occurrence clusters. For the cohort, immune exposure information was limited to CMV serostatus. In this cohort, only TCR beta chains were sequenced, and detectable features were limited by the absence of alpha or paired-chain data. Presence/absence analyses assumed roughly uniform sequencing depth across donors, an assumption that may not hold. In a later analysis, HLA-associated TCR beta chains showed more clonal expansion and lower generation probabilities than non-associated chains that were equally common. A few of the identified cytomegalovirus-associated TCR beta chains were confirmed in vitro to be specific for cytomegalovirus antigens. Because counts were too low, seventeen rarely observed V segments, including chromosome 9 orphons, were excluded from the earlier analysis of under 650 of the donors. According to a later genetic analysis, donors in an Asian-associated ancestry cluster had fewer N-insertions in productive TCRs than the approximately 700-donor mean. A later genetic analysis associated a missense DCLRE1C variant with V-gene and J-gene trimming of TCR beta chains, and an independent cohort replicated the association. In an earlier analysis of more than 500 of the donors, most TCR beta V segments appeared in productive rearrangements about 87% or about 30% of the time, broadly matching IMGT annotations. Across donors, most TCR sequences were observed very rarely, whereas some public TCRs were present in many individuals. Most CMV-associated TCR beta chains appeared to be HLA-restricted in a later analysis, and the HLA associations seemed to be driven largely by CMV exposure. In both the original and validation cohorts, the classifier was reported to diagnose cytomegalovirus status with high specificity and sensitivity.

Reading from cysteine to phenylalanine, the CDR3 counts 13 amino acids. Only the CDR3 DNA stays, 39 bases, in frame from base 1. The junction shows trimming of 6 bases on V and 8 bases on J, and the gene matches do not reach 7 bases of it. CDR1 SNHLY and CDR2 FYNNEI were looked up in the germline V gene. In total, approximately 690 healthy bone marrow donors made up the cohort. Cohort members were all nominally healthy when sampled, although unrecorded immune exposures were likely present. The donor was CMV seropositive and was included in the group of 300 or so seropositive cohort members. Every donor gave a peripheral blood sample, and the peripheral blood mononuclear cells from that sample were used for TCR beta sequencing. Genomic DNA was extracted from the blood cell samples with the Qiagen DNeasy Blood Extraction Kit. Remarks on this clone: The antigen it binds to is not known. One base away there is no much larger clone; base qualities are not given.

Libraries were prepared through the immunoSEQ multiplex PCR assay. A mixture of 60 forward primers for TCR Vbeta segments and 13 reverse primers for TCR Jbeta segments was used in the multiplex PCR. A multiplex PCR assay on genomic DNA amplified the CDR3 region of rearranged TCR beta genes. Amplified TCR beta libraries were sequenced as 87-base-pair reads on the Illumina HiSeq System. The published analysis was carried out like this. In a later analysis, some 80 million unique TCR beta chains were counted across the 500 to 850 repertoires, and roughly 11 million of these chains were shared by at least two donors. Raw reads were error-corrected and collapsed into unique sequences by a nearest-neighbor algorithm in which closely related sequences were merged to remove PCR and sequencing errors. V, D and J gene segments were assigned by aligning CDR3 sequences to IMGT reference sequences. For a sequence to be retained, a match of at least six nucleotides was required to both a V gene segment and a J gene segment. A rearrangement counted as productive if the CDR3 had no stop codons and remained in frame with V and J, and every other rearrangement counted as non-productive. Following IMGT convention, CDR3 was defined as the stretch from the second conserved V-encoded cysteine up to the conserved J-encoded phenylalanine. Sequences without an unambiguous match to a single V gene segment were excluded from the earlier analysis of several hundred of the donors. An earlier analysis of just under 600 of the donors called V segments functional above 56.7% productive rearrangements and segregating when the between-donor standard deviation exceeded 5%. A statistical classification framework was built for diagnosing cytomegalovirus status from the catalog of TCR beta chain sequences. V and J gene assignment, in a later analysis, came from comparing TCR nucleotide sequences with IMGT/GENE-DB human TR gene sequences. A later analysis assigned CDR3 sequences and most-parsimonious VDJ recombination scenarios with the TCRdist pipeline. In a later analysis, each TCR beta chain was defined by its CDR3 amino acid sequence together with its V-gene family, and reads without a unique V-gene family were excluded. As a way to deal with suspected cross-contamination and a sequencing artifact, a later analysis dropped 450 to 600 nucleotide sequences that were highly shared and had low generation probability. For each public chain, a later analysis derived a clonal expansion index from normalized ranks of inferred template counts within each repertoire. Generation probabilities in a later analysis came from a VDJ recombination model fitted to out-of-frame rearrangements, and those results were checked against IGoR. In a later analysis, hypergeometric tests were used to score TCR-TCR, TCR-HLA and TCR-CMV co-occurrence, with a repertoire-size bias correction applied to TCR pairs. In a later analysis, false discovery rates were estimated by permuting HLA or CMV assignments 20 times. In a later analysis, co-occurring TCRs were grouped using DBSCAN, with TCRdist sequence similarity added in when clustering inside HLA-allele-positive subsets. Repertoires with fewer than 30,000 or more than 120,000 public chains, plus five repertoires with anomalous nucleotide sharing, were excluded from co-occurrence clustering. The source is immuneACCESS, and TCRdb retained only in-frame sequences with V and J called. Part of the clones is not carried over; for the studies checked, unresolved V genes explain less than half of this, and the remainder is unexplained. The D gene and trimming were derived from the DNA, and the V and J assignments and clone size from that table. The sample has about 200,000 clones on record, about 85% of them singletons. The ten most abundant clones make up around 0.42% of the sample.

The chain employs TRBV2 and TRBJ2-1, and TRBD2 aligns with 7 junction nucleotides. This receptor was taken from a male donor in good health and CMV-seropositive. The specimen sequenced was PBMCs. This receptor carries the CDR3 CASRREKGYEQFF. The bases read TGTGCCAGCAGGCGGGAGAAGGGGTATGAGCAGTTCTTC.